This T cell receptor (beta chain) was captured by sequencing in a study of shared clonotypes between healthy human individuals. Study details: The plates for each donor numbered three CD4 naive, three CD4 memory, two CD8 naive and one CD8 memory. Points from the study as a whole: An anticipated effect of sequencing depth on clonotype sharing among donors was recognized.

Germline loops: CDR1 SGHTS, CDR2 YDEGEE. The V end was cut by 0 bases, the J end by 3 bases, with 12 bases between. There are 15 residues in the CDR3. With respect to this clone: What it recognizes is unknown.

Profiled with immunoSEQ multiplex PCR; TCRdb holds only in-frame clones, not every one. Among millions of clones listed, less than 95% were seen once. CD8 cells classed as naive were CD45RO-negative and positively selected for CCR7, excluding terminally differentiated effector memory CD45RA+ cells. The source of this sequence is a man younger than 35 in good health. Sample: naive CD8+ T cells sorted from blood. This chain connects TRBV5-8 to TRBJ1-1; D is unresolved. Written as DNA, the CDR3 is TGTGCCAGCAGCTTGGAGGGTGAGTGGTACACTGAAGCTTTCTTT. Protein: CASSLEGEWYTEAFF.